The 24 T cell receptor beta chains in this list originate from one sample, sequenced in a study of T cells after posttransplantation cyclophosphamide (dated by TCRdb to the mid-2010s). According to the study, the label for this sample's time point signals: posttransplant day relative to BM transplant. The control cohort consisted of approximately 12 patients who had myeloablative marrow transplants with methotrexate plus a calcineurin inhibitor and who were sampled 1 year after transplant. Library preparation was by the immunoSEQ multiplex PCR assay. TCRdb provides this immuneACCESS table in a form limited to in-frame rearrangements. Some clones are lacking; in checked studies, under half of them reflect an unresolved V gene, and why the rest are absent is not known. The sample includes 9,500 to 10,000 clones, with roughly 90% observed a single time. The ten largest clones add up to approximately 27% of the sample.

This specimen was PBMCs, taken after an allogeneic stem cell transplant with a calcineurin inhibitor and methotrexate. The origin of the receptors is a male patient aged 30 to 40 who received an allogeneic stem cell transplant from an unrelated donor, was CMV-positive, and had no GVHD. After a transplant, the graft donor may have provided part of the T cells.

The rearrangement joins TRBV4-1 to TRBJ1-1; no firm D call. Germline V gives CDR1 MGHRA, CDR2 YSYEKL. Trimming removed 6 bases at V and 2 bases at J, with 13 bases between. The CDR3 consists of 14 residues. The CDR3 DNA follows: TGCGCCAGCAGTGGCCCTCTGAAAAACACTGAAGCTTTCTTT. Its protein is CASSGPLKNTEAFF.

The chain carries TRBV4-1 and TRBJ2-1; weak D call: TRBD2 (5 bases). This CDR3 contains 14 residues. Germline loops: CDR1 MGHRA, CDR2 YSYEKL. With 1 base removed from V and 5 bases from J, the gap between germline ends came to 9 bases. The CDR3 DNA is TGCGCCAGCAGCCAAGGGCCAGCGGACAATGAGCAGTTCTTC. This sequence encodes CASSQGPADNEQFF.

V gene TRBV10-3 combines with J gene TRBJ2-7; 10 bases are shared with TRBD1. Germline CDR1 and CDR2: ENHRY and SYGVKD. The CDR3 runs 16 residues. The V and J ends lost 0 bases and 3 bases, in that order; junction bases with no gene match: 5. In nucleotides, the CDR3 is TGTGCCATCAGTGAGTCGGGACAGGGGAACATCTACGAGCAGTACTTC. It is translated as CAISESGQGNIYEQYF.

The chain has TRBV12-5 and TRBJ1-1; D is possibly TRBD1 (5 bases). Trimming stripped 4 bases from V and 4 bases from J, with 19 bases between. Germline CDR1 reads LGHNT; CDR2 reads FRNRAP. The CDR3 runs 16 residues. The CDR3: CASGSPAWAGGTEAFF. The DNA for the CDR3 is TGTGCTAGTGGTTCCCCCGCTTGGGCGGGGGGCACTGAAGCTTTCTTT.

The J gene is TRBJ2-7, the V gene TRBV7-8; D remains unclear. V was trimmed by 1 base and J by 7 bases, leaving 14 bases between them. The CDR3 consists of 14 residues. Germline CDR1 is SGHVS and CDR2 is FQNEAQ. CDR3 sequence: CASSLETPSGEQYF. CDR3 nucleotide sequence: TGTGCCAGCAGCTTAGAGACCCCCTCCGGGGAGCAGTACTTC.

The chain employs TRBV2 and TRBJ2-7, with 8 positions matching TRBD2. This CDR3 is built from 13 residues. V trimming: 7 bases; J trimming: 2 bases; junction bases outside the gene matches: 4. Per the germline V gene, CDR1 is SNHLY and CDR2 is FYNNEI. As DNA, the CDR3 is TGTGCCAGCAACTCGGGACTAGCCTACGAGCAGTACGTC. Amino acid sequence: CASNSGLAYEQYV.

The chain recombines TRBV5-6 with TRBJ2-1; TRBD2 matches 10 bases. CDR3 length equals 14 residues. Looked up from germline, CDR1 is SGHDT and CDR2 is YYEEEE. Unmatched junction bases numbered 0, after V lost 3 bases and J lost 3 bases. CDR3 sequence reads: CASSWTSGYNEQFF. The CDR3 DNA reads TGTGCCAGCAGCTGGACTAGCGGCTACAATGAGCAGTTCTTC.

This clone occurred a few times. V and J are TRBV5-5 and TRBJ1-5; no definite D call. V lost 0 bases and J lost 2, with 6 bases in between. There are 14 residues in the CDR3. Germline CDR1 reads SGHKS; CDR2 reads YYEKEE (reference sequence). The CDR3 here is CASSLAPGNQPQHF. CDR3 bases: TGTGCCAGCAGCTTGGCCCCAGGCAATCAGCCCCAGCATTTT.

The rearrangement uses TRBV6-1 and TRBJ1-5, with 7 nucleotides matching TRBD1. Germline V lookup: CDR1 MNHNS, CDR2 SASEGT. This CDR3 contains 15 residues. The V and J ends lost 7 bases and 3 bases, in that order; junction bases with no gene match: 9. The CDR3 is CASKFSTGTNQPQHF. CDR3 sequence (DNA): TGTGCCAGCAAATTCTCGACAGGGACCAATCAGCCCCAGCATTTT.

The V call is TRBV7-3, the J call TRBJ2-3, with D possibly being TRBD2 (5 bases). V lost 10 bases and J lost 2, with 13 bases in between. The germline V gene encodes CDR1 SGHTA and CDR2 FQGTGA. This CDR3 is 13 amino acids long. CDR3 loop: CATSKGSTDTQYF. The DNA for the CDR3 is TGTGCCACTAGCAAAGGCTCCACAGATACGCAGTATTTT.

V usage is TRBV5-1 and J usage is TRBJ2-3; 9 nucleotides agree with TRBD1. Germline assignment: CDR1 SGHRS and CDR2 YFSETQ. V shed 0 bases and J 6 bases; nucleotides not matched to a gene: 5. The CDR3 consists of 15 residues. The DNA of the CDR3 is TGCGCCAGCAGCTTGGAGGGGACAGGGTATGATACGCAGTATTTT. The encoded protein is CASSLEGTGYDTQYF.

The chain recombines TRBV9 with TRBJ2-5; the match to TRBD1 covers 7 bases. V lost 0 bases to trimming and J lost 5 bases; unmatched junction nucleotides: 13. The germline V gene has CDR1 SGDLS and CDR2 YYNGEE. This CDR3 is built from 17 residues. DNA for the CDR3: TGTGCCAGCAGCGTAGATGACAACAGGGGAAGCGCGGAGACCCAGTACTTC. Its protein product is CASSVDDNRGSAETQYF.

This clone was counted a single time. This chain's CDR3 is CAISASGTVNTDTQYF. For the CDR3, the DNA is TGTGCCATCAGTGCCTCCGGGACAGTTAACACAGATACGCAGTATTTT. The J gene is TRBJ2-3, the V gene TRBV10-3; 7 positions match TRBD1. This CDR3 is built from 16 residues. Per the germline V gene, CDR1 is ENHRY and CDR2 is SYGVKD. The V segment lost 4 bases and the J segment 2 bases; nucleotides outside the gene matches: 9.

The chain links TRBV11-2 to TRBJ2-1; TRBD1 matches 9 bases. The CDR3 is 19 residues long. Trimming took 0 bases from V and 6 from J; bases not matched to a gene: 15. Germline CDR1 is SGHAT and CDR2 is FQNNGV. CDR3 loop: CASSLDYWGGTGLFNEQFF. The CDR3 DNA is TGTGCCAGCAGCTTAGATTACTGGGGGGGGACAGGGCTGTTCAATGAGCAGTTCTTC.

The V call is TRBV27, the J call TRBJ1-3; TRBD1 matches 9 bases. The CDR3 is made up of 16 amino acids. CDR1 is MNHEY, CDR2 SMNVEV, per germline (reference sequence). J was trimmed by 2 bases and V by 6 bases; bases with no gene match: 8. The CDR3 reads CASRPGQGWAGNTIYF. The CDR3 DNA reads TGTGCCAGCAGACCGGGACAGGGTTGGGCTGGAAACACCATATATTTT.

This chain joins TRBV30 and TRBJ1-6, with TRBD1 as a possible D gene (6 bases). Germline V gene lookup returns CDR1 GTSNPN and CDR2 SVGIG (reference sequence). V lost 8 bases and J 6 bases, leaving 14 bases between the germline ends. The CDR3 totals 13 residues. The CDR3 nucleotides read TGTGCCCTTTCGGGGGGGCCTAATTCACCCCTCCACTTT. It is translated as CALSGGPNSPLHF.

Written as DNA, the CDR3 is TGTGCCAGCTCTTCAGCGGGGTCCTACAATGAGCAGTTCTTC. Translating gives CASSSAGSYNEQFF. This sequence joins TRBV18 and TRBJ2-1; 7 bases fit TRBD2. V lost 6 bases and J lost 1; bases outside the gene matches: 3. CDR1 and CDR2 (germline): KGHSH, LQKENI. This CDR3 region has 14 residues.

This clone was seen only once. V usage is TRBV18 and J usage is TRBJ2-1, with TRBD2 identical over 12 bases. The CDR3 extends over 16 amino acids. Losses at the gene ends were 2 bases for V and 9 bases for J; bases not matched to a gene: 8. Germline V gene data show CDR1 as KGHSH and CDR2 as LQKENI. The CDR3 coding sequence is TGTGCCAGCTCACCAAATTCGGTACTAGCGGGAGGTGAGCAGTTCTTC. This encodes CASSPNSVLAGGEQFF.

The CDR3: CASSRDRANYGYTF. In DNA form, the CDR3 reads TGCGCCAGCAGCAGAGACAGGGCTAACTATGGCTACACCTTC. The chain carries TRBV4-1 and TRBJ1-2; TRBD1 aligns across 7 bases. From germline, CDR1 is MGHRA and CDR2 YSYEKL. V shed 5 bases, J shed 0 bases, and the junction held 3 bases outside the gene matches. The CDR3 runs 14 residues.

The chain joins TRBV7-2 to TRBJ2-1; possibly TRBD2 for D (5 bases). V shed 5 bases and J shed 0 bases, with 14 bases lying between them. Germline CDR1 SGHTA, CDR2 FQGNSA. The length of the CDR3 is 16 residues. CDR3: CASSPLARTSYNEQFF. For the CDR3, the DNA is TGTGCCAGCAGCCCATTAGCGAGAACCTCCTACAATGAGCAGTTCTTC.

CDR3 region: CASGLSGSYEQYV. CDR3 in DNA: TGTGCTAGTGGTTTGTCCGGGTCCTACGAGCAGTACGTC. The chain carries TRBV12-5 and TRBJ2-7; D remains ambiguous. Trimming cost V 2 bases and J 1 base, with 6 bases left between them. CDR3 length equals 13 residues. The germline V gene encodes CDR1 LGHNT and CDR2 FRNRAP.

This chain links TRBV5-4 with TRBJ1-1, with 8 bases matching TRBD1. The CDR3 spans 14 residues. With V trimmed by 3 bases and J by 1 base, 2 bases remained unmatched. Germline V gene sequence: CDR1 SGHNT, CDR2 YYREEE (reference sequence). The chain's CDR3 is CASSYTGGNTEAFF. The DNA of the CDR3 is TGTGCCAGCAGCTATACAGGGGGGAACACTGAAGCTTTCTTT.

The chain employs TRBV15 and TRBJ1-4; D remains ambiguous. Trimming removed 0 bases at V and 3 bases at J, with 11 bases between. CDR3 length: 16 residues. Germline lookup yields CDR1 LNHNV and CDR2 YYDKDF (reference sequence). In DNA, the CDR3 is TGTGCCACCAGCAGAGATCGGAGTGTGGCTAATGAAAAACTGTTTTTT. It is translated as CATSRDRSVANEKLFF.

V usage is TRBV19 and J usage is TRBJ1-2; 7 nucleotides match TRBD1. The CDR3 sequence is 15 residues long. Germline CDR1 LNHDA, CDR2 SQIVND (reference sequence). V lost 3 bases to trimming and J lost 4 bases; unmatched junction nucleotides: 8. The CDR3, as DNA: TGTGCCAGTAGTATCCGGGACAGCGATGCCTATGGCTACACCTTC. Amino acid sequence: CASSIRDSDAYGYTF.